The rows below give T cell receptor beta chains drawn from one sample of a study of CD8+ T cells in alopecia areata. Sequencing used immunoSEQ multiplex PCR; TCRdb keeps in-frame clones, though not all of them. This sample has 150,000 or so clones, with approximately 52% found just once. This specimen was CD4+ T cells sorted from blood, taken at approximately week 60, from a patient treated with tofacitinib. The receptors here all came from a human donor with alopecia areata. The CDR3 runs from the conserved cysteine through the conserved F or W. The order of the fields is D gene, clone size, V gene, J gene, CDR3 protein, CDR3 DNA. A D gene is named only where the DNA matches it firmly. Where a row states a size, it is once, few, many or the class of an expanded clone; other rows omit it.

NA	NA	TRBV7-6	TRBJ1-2	CASSPDRSYGYTF	TGTGCCAGCAGCCCCGACAGGTCTTATGGCTACACCTTC
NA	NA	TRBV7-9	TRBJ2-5	CASSLVTGLQQETQYF	TGTGCCAGCAGCTTAGTCACAGGGCTCCAACAAGAGACCCAGTACTTC
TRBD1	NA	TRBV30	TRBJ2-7	CAWRDRGHYEQYF	TGTGCCTGGAGGGACAGGGGACATTACGAGCAGTACTTC
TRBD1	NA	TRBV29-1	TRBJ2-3	CSAYTGARDTQYF	TGCAGCGCGTATACAGGGGCGAGGGATACGCAGTATTTT
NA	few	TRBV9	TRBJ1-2	CASSKTRRTDSNYGYTF	TGTGCCAGCAGCAAGACAAGGCGGACAGACTCTAACTATGGCTACACCTTC
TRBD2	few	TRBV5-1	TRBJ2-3	CASSLAGARTDTQYF	TGCGCCAGCAGCCTAGCGGGGGCTCGCACAGATACGCAGTATTTT
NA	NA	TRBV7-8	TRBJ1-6	CASSLQGNYNSPLHF	TGTGCCAGCAGCTTACAGGGAAACTATAATTCACCCCTCCACTTT
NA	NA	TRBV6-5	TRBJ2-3	CASSYSGGTQYF	TGTGCCAGCAGTTACTCAGGGGGTACGCAGTATTTT
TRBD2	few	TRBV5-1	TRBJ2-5	CASGNSGGAQYF	TGCGCCAGCGGGAACAGCGGGGGGGCCCAGTACTTC
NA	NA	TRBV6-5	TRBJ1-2	CASRSPTGTF	TGTGCCAGCAGGAGCCCGACCGGGACCTTC
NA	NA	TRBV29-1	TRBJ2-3	CSVEYLTDTQYF	TGCAGCGTTGAATACCTCACAGATACGCAGTATTTT
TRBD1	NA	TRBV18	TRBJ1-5	CASSPRGTADQPQHF	TGTGCCAGCTCACCACGTGGGACAGCCGATCAGCCCCAGCATTTT
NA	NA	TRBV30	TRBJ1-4	CAWSGRATNEKLFF	TGTGCCTGGAGTGGGAGAGCAACTAATGAAAAACTGTTTTTT
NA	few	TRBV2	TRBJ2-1	CASSARGWGPDEQFF	TGTGCCAGCAGCGCTCGCGGATGGGGGCCGGATGAGCAGTTCTTC
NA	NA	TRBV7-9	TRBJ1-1	CASSLKRSAEAFF	TGTGCCAGCAGCTTAAAGCGAAGCGCTGAAGCTTTCTTT
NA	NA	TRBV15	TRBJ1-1	CATSRDLTEAGTEAFF	TGTGCCACCAGCAGAGATCTGACCGAGGCAGGCACTGAAGCTTTCTTT
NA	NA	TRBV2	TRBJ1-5	CASTETGDSNQPQHF	TGTGCCAGCACTGAAACCGGAGATAGCAATCAGCCCCAGCATTTT
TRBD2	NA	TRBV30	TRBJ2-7	CAWSVMGLAGEYEQYF	TGTGCCTGGAGTGTAATGGGACTAGCGGGGGAATACGAGCAGTACTTC
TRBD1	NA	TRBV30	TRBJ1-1	CAWSLGTGGTEAFF	TGTGCCTGGAGCCTAGGGACAGGGGGCACTGAAGCTTTCTTT
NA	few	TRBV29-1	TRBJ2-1	CSALRGSYNEQFF	TGCAGCGCACTTAGGGGGTCCTACAATGAGCAGTTCTTC
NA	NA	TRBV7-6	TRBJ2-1	CASSLKTEQFF	TGTGCCAGCAGCTTAAAGACAGAGCAGTTCTTC
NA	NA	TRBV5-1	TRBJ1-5	CASSLDGGSQPQHF	TGCGCCAGCAGCTTGGACGGGGGGAGTCAGCCCCAGCATTTT
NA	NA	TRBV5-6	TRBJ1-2	CASIPLTGRRYYGYTF	TGTGCCAGCATCCCGCTAACGGGGAGGAGGTACTATGGCTACACCTTC
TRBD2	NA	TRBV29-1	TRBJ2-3	CSVGGLLADTQYF	TGCAGCGTTGGGGGACTACTCGCAGATACGCAGTATTTT
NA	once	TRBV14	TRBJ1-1	CASSSSRNTEAFF	TGTGCCAGCAGCTCTAGTAGGAACACTGAAGCTTTCTTT
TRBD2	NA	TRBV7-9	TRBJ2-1	CASSVKPGLILGHEQFF	TGTGCCAGCAGCGTAAAACCGGGACTAATCCTTGGCCATGAGCAGTTCTTC
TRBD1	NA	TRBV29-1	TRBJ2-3	CSVADRIGVDTQYF	TGCAGCGTTGCGGACAGGATTGGAGTAGATACGCAGTATTTT
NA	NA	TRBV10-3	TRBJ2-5	CAISEGPETQYF	TGTGCCATCAGTGAGGGTCCAGAGACCCAGTACTTC
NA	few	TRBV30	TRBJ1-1	CAWAATGMNTEAFF	TGTGCCTGGGCTGCGACAGGTATGAACACTGAAGCTTTCTTT
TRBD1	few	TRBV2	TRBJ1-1	CASSERTGAGTEAFF	TGTGCCAGCAGTGAACGGACAGGGGCCGGCACTGAAGCTTTCTTT
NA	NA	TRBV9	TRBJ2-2	CASSVGHYTGELFF	TGTGCCAGCAGCGTGGGACATTACACCGGGGAGCTGTTTTTT
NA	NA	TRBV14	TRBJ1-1	CASSLREGPNTEAFF	TGTGCCAGCAGCCTGAGAGAGGGGCCGAACACTGAAGCTTTCTTT
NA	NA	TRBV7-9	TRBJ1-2	CASSLRAMGGYTF	TGTGCCAGCAGTCTAAGGGCAATGGGCGGCTACACCTTC
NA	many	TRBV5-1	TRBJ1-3	CASSTGQPGGNTIYF	TGCGCCAGCAGCACGGGACAACCAGGAGGAAACACCATATATTTT
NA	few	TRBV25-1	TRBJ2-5	CASSELDAQETQYF	TGTGCCAGCAGTGAATTAGACGCACAAGAGACCCAGTACTTC
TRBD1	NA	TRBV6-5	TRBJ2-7	CASSFLTGSSYEQYF	TGTGCCAGCAGCTTCCTGACAGGGAGCTCCTACGAGCAGTACTTC
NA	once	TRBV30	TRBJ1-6	CAWSVNGNGSPLHF	TGTGCCTGGAGTGTGAATGGGAATGGTTCACCCCTCCACTTT
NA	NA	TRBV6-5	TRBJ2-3	CASWKGTDTQYF	TGTGCCAGCTGGAAGGGCACAGATACGCAGTATTTT
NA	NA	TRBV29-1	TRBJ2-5	CSVGRRDKWETQYF	TGCAGCGTTGGGAGGAGGGACAAATGGGAGACCCAGTACTTC
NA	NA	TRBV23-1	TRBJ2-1	CASSRGDRRSQFYNEQFF	TGCGCCAGCAGTCGGGGGGACAGAAGATCGCAATTCTACAATGAGCAGTTCTTC
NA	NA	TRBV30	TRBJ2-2	CAVGGELFF	TGTGCCGTGGGCGGGGAGCTGTTTTTT
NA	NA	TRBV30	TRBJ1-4	CAWSLSGAATNEKLFF	TGTGCCTGGAGTTTATCAGGGGCTGCAACTAATGAAAAACTGTTTTTT
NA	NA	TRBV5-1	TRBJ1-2	CASSLGTGFGGYTF	TGCGCCAGCAGCTTAGGAACAGGGTTTGGCGGCTACACCTTC
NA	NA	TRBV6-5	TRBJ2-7	CASSDRDSSYEQYF	TGTGCCAGCTCAGACAGGGACTCCTCCTACGAGCAGTACTTC
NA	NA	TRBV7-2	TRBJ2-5	CASSLARGTQYF	TGTGCCAGCAGCTTAGCCCGCGGGACCCAGTACTTC
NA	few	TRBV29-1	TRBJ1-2	CSLWDGGDGYTF	TGCAGCCTGTGGGACGGTGGGGATGGCTACACCTTC
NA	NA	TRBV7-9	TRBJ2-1	CASSPSLRTNEQFF	TGTGCCAGCAGCCCCTCCTTAAGGACCAATGAGCAGTTCTTC
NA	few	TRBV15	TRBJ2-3	CATSRGISTDTQYF	TGTGCCACCAGCAGGGGCATTAGCACAGATACGCAGTATTTT
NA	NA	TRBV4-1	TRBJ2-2	CASSTNRAAGELFF	TGCGCCAGCAGCACGAATAGGGCGGCCGGGGAGCTGTTTTTT
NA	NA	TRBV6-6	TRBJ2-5	CASSYPGKAAQETQYF	TGTGCCAGCAGTTATCCCGGGAAGGCTGCCCAAGAGACCCAGTACTTC